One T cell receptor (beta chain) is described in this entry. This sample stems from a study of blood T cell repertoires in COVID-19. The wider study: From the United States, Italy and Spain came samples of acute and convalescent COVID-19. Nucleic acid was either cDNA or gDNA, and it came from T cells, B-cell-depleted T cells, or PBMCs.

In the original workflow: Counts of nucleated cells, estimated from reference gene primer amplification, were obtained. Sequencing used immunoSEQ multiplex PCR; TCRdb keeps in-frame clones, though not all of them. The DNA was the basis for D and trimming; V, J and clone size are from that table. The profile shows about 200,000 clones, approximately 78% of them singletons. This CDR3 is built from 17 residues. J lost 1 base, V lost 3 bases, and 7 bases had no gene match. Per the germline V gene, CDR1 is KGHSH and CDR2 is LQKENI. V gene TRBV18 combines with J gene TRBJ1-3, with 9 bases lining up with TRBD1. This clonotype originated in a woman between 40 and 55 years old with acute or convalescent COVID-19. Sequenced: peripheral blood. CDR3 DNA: TGTGCCAGCTCACCGACCGGGACAGGGTCTTCTGGAAACACCATATATTTT. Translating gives CASSPTGTGSSGNTIYF.